Described below is a single T cell receptor (beta chain) sequence and its context. Antigen unknown. The data belong to a study of beta chain features in type 1 diabetes. General study findings and limits: Type 1 diabetes patients had moderately but significantly shorter TCRB CDR3s in all four CD4+ subsets. Sequencing of cDNA might inflate the share of cells that strongly express TCR.

Isolated RNA was reverse transcribed in full, so expressed TCRB transcripts were sequenced. Sequencing was performed with immunoSEQ multiplex PCR; in TCRdb, only in-frame clones are kept and a portion is missing. The repertoire holds about 340,000 clones, with around 8.5% as singletons. The CDR3 covers 14 residues. CDR1 is MNHEY and CDR2 is SMNVEV in the germline V gene (reference sequence). Losses at the gene ends were 2 bases for V and 3 bases for J; bases not matched to a gene: 3. The genes are TRBV27 and TRBJ2-7, with TRBD2 matching 8 bases. The sequence was obtained from a young man with type 1 diabetes. The specimen was central memory CD4+ T cells from blood. CDR3 in DNA: TGTGCCAGCAGTTTACGCGGGGGGATCTACGAGCAGTACTTC. It is translated as CASSLRGGIYEQYF.